This TCR beta chain was recorded in a study of T-cell reconstitution after alpha-beta-depleted transplantation in children. This clonotype showed up just once. Antigen unknown. J lost 3 bases, V lost 9 bases, and 8 bases had no gene match. CDR3 length: 15 amino acids. CDR1 and CDR2 from the germline V gene are SGHVS and FQNEAQ. It was with unique molecular identifiers that the TCRbeta library was prepared. TCRdb recomputed calls from the PCR reads with MiXCR, one row per CDR3 protein. Among 700,000 to 950,000 distinct CDR3 sequences listed, about 16% were seen once. General observations from the study: Diversity and T-cell counts at one year after transplant derived mostly from new T cells. Where alpha-beta T cells came from about two months after transplant was reportedly several hundred expanded graft clones.

The rearrangement uses TRBV7-8 and TRBJ2-2, with TRBD1 matching over 9 bases. Sequencing was performed on PBMCs, mostly from graft donor cells, taken 360 days after TCRalphabeta/CD19-depleted stem cell transplant. This TCR was sampled from a male patient aged 10-17 years who had a stem cell transplant for acute lymphoblastic leukemia, so the T cells may come from the graft donor. The CDR3 nucleotides are TGTGCCAGGAGACCCGGGACAGGGCACACCGGGGAGCTGTTTTTT. Amino acids: CARRPGTGHTGELFF.